Listed below are T cell receptor beta chains from one sample, sequenced in a study of T cell responses to AZD1222 COVID-19 vaccine. TCRdb keeps only in-frame clones here, not all; method: immunoSEQ multiplex PCR. The sample records more than 110,000 clones, approximately 90% being singletons. Sample: peripheral blood, taken on day 0 of AZD1222 vaccination. These receptor sequences come from an adult in good health. CDR3s include the opening cysteine and the closing phenylalanine or tryptophan. D genes are given only for firm matches. Clone size is not always given. Where it is, it says once, few, many or a class for expanded clones.

j_call | clone_size | v_call | d_call | cdr3_nt | cdr3_aa
TRBJ1-4 | . | TRBV24-1 | . | TGTGCCACCAGTGATGCGGGGGCGCAGGTGGAAAAACTGTTTTTT | CATSDAGAQVEKLFF
TRBJ2-5 | . | TRBV7-9 | . | TGTGCCAGCAGCCTCCGGGACAACCAAGAGACCCAGTACTTC | CASSLRDNQETQYF
TRBJ2-7 | . | TRBV2 | TRBD2 | TGTGCCAGCAAACTAGCGGGAGGGCCGGGGTACGAGCAGTACTTC | CASKLAGGPGYEQYF
TRBJ2-1 | . | TRBV27 | . | TGTGCCAGCAGTCCGGGACCCCAGAGTGAGCAGTTCTTC | CASSPGPQSEQFF
TRBJ1-2 | . | TRBV7-9 | TRBD1 | TGTGCCAGCAGCTCCATCCCTGGACAGGGTAGAGCTAACTATGGCTACACCTTC | CASSSIPGQGRANYGYTF
TRBJ1-1 | . | TRBV6-1 | TRBD1 | TGTGCCAGCAGTGAAGCGCAGGGGGGGATCTTT | CASSEAQGGIF
TRBJ1-1 | . | TRBV2 | . | TGTGCCAGCAGAATCGGCCGGCTAAACACTGAAGCTTTCTTT | CASRIGRLNTEAFF
TRBJ2-3 | . | TRBV9 | TRBD2 | TGTGCCAGCAGCGTCAAAGGTACTAGGGAGGGAGATACGCAGTATTTT | CASSVKGTREGDTQYF
TRBJ1-1 | . | TRBV7-2 | . | TGTGCCAGCAGCTCCAACAGGGTGCAGAACACTGAAGCTTTCTTT | CASSSNRVQNTEAFF
TRBJ2-7 | . | TRBV7-8 | . | TGTGCCAGCAGATTTGGGAGTGGTGTCCCGTCCGAGCAGTACTTC | CASRFGSGVPSEQYF
TRBJ2-3 | . | TRBV6-5 | . | TGTGCCAGCAGTTACTGGGAGGGAGGGGGAGATACGCAGTATTTT | CASSYWEGGGDTQYF
TRBJ1-6 | . | TRBV28 | . | TGTGCCAGCAGTTTTTCCCCTCGGGATCCGGCCCTCCACTTT | CASSFSPRDPALHF
TRBJ2-7 | . | TRBV19 | TRBD2 | TGTGCCAGTAGTATAGGTTCGGGACTAGCGCTGTACGAGCAGTACTTC | CASSIGSGLALYEQYF
TRBJ2-2 | . | TRBV27 | . | TGTGCCAGCAGGACCATAGGGACTTCCCTGGGGGTGGCCGGGGAGCTGTTTTTT | CASRTIGTSLGVAGELFF
TRBJ2-7 | once | TRBV7-8 | TRBD1 | TGTGCCAGCGCCCCGGGACAGGGAATTGGCGAGCAGTACTTC | CASAPGQGIGEQYF
TRBJ1-3 | . | TRBV6-6 | TRBD1 | TGTGCCAGCAGTAGCCGGACAGGGAGTAGTGGAAACACCATATATTTT | CASSSRTGSSGNTIYF
TRBJ1-3 | . | TRBV10-1 | . | TGCGCCAGCAGTGAGTTTATCTCTGGAAACACCATATATTTT | CASSEFISGNTIYF
TRBJ2-1 | . | TRBV24-1 | TRBD1 | TGTGCCACCAGTGATCCGGACAGGGATCGGTACAATGAGCAGTTCTTC | CATSDPDRDRYNEQFF
TRBJ1-4 | . | TRBV4-3 | TRBD1 | TGCGCCAGCAGCCAAAACCCCGGGACAGGGGTGACTAATGAAAAACTGTTTTTT | CASSQNPGTGVTNEKLFF
TRBJ2-1 | . | TRBV19 | . | TGTGCCAGTACCCGGAACCGGAGGGGCAATGAGCAGTTCTTC | CASTRNRRGNEQFF
TRBJ2-5 | . | TRBV12-3/TRBV12-4 | . | TGTGCCAGCAGTTGGACTGGCCAAGAGACCCAGTACTTC | CASSWTGQETQYF
TRBJ2-1 | . | TRBV19 | TRBD1 | TGTGCCAGTAAACCCCAGGGGGACTACAATGAGCAGTTCTTC | CASKPQGDYNEQFF
TRBJ1-1 | . | TRBV11-3 | . | TGTGCCAGCAGCTTAGCAAGGCGACCCCTTGAAGCTTTCTTT | CASSLARRPLEAFF
TRBJ2-7 | . | TRBV4-2 | . | TGTGCCAGCAGCCAAGTTGGAGAATACCTATACGAGCAGTACTTC | CASSQVGEYLYEQYF
TRBJ1-1 | . | TRBV6-5 | . | TGTGCCAGCAGGTTCATCGTGAGGACTGAAGCTTTCTTT | CASRFIVRTEAFF
TRBJ2-7 | . | TRBV7-2 | TRBD1 | TGTGCCAGCAGCCCAGGGACAGGGTCCTACGAGCAGTACTTC | CASSPGTGSYEQYF
TRBJ2-7 | . | TRBV6-5 | . | TGTGCCAGCAGTTCCTCATACTACGAGCAGTACTTC | CASSSSYYEQYF
TRBJ1-2 | . | TRBV28 | . | TGTGCCAGCAGTTTATTAAGAAATGGCTACACCTTC | CASSLLRNGYTF
TRBJ1-1 | . | TRBV6-5 | TRBD1 | TGTGCCAGCATTCGACAGGGGAACACTGAAGCTTTCTTT | CASIRQGNTEAFF
TRBJ2-1 | . | TRBV15 | . | TGTGCCACCAGCCCCGGAAGACGAAGCGGCGGTAGCTCCTACAATGAGCAGTTCTTC | CATSPGRRSGGSSYNEQFF
TRBJ1-5 | . | TRBV30 | . | TGTGCCTGGAGCGACAGAAACAATCAGCCCCAGCATTTT | CAWSDRNNQPQHF
TRBJ2-5 | . | TRBV19 | . | TGTGCCAGTAGCATGGTCAAAGGTTGGGGGCAAGAGACCCAGTACTTC | CASSMVKGWGQETQYF
TRBJ1-2 | . | TRBV14 | . | TGTGCCAGCAGCCAAGTAGCCGGAACGGCGGCAGGGCTGGGCTACACCTTC | CASSQVAGTAAGLGYTF
TRBJ2-1 | . | TRBV20-1 | TRBD2 | TGCAGTGCTAGTGGTACGGGGGGGCCCTGGAATGAGCAGTTCTTC | CSASGTGGPWNEQFF
TRBJ1-1 | . | TRBV5-1 | . | TGCGCCAGCAGACGTGACACGAACACTGAAGCTTTCTTT | CASRRDTNTEAFF
TRBJ1-5 | . | TRBV4-2 | . | TGTGCCAGTTGTAATGGGGTGGGCAATCAGCCCCAGCATTTT | CASCNGVGNQPQHF
TRBJ1-2 | . | TRBV21-1 | . | TGTGCCAGCAGCAAAGGATCCGATCTTAACTATGGCTACACCTTC | CASSKGSDLNYGYTF
TRBJ2-3 | . | TRBV5-1 | TRBD2 | TGCGCCAGCAGCTTGGGACTAGCGTCTAGCACAGATACGCAGTATTTT | CASSLGLASSTDTQYF
TRBJ1-1 | . | TRBV15 | . | TGTGCCACCAGCGAGACAGGGAACACTGAAGCTTTCTTT | CATSETGNTEAFF
TRBJ2-2 | . | TRBV3-1/TRBV3-2 | TRBD2 | TGTGCCAGCAGCCAAGATCGAACGGGGGGGTACACCGGGGAGCTGTTTTTT | CASSQDRTGGYTGELFF
TRBJ1-3 | . | TRBV5-1 | TRBD1 | TGCGCCAGCAGCCCCGGGACAGGGACTGGAAACACCATATATTTT | CASSPGTGTGNTIYF
TRBJ1-2 | . | TRBV27 | TRBD1 | TGTGCCAGCAGTTTTGGGACAGGCTATGGCTACACCTTC | CASSFGTGYGYTF
TRBJ1-2 | . | TRBV5-4 | . | TGTGCCAGCAGCCGCATCGGGGGATCTAACTATGGCTACACCTTC | CASSRIGGSNYGYTF
TRBJ2-7 | . | TRBV27 | . | TGTGCCAGCAGTCCCCGGGACAACTCCTACGAGCAGTACTTC | CASSPRDNSYEQYF
TRBJ2-7 | . | TRBV28 | . | TGTGCCAGCAGTGGGGCGACCTACGAGCAGTACTTC | CASSGATYEQYF
TRBJ1-2 | . | TRBV5-1 | . | TGCGCCAGCAGCCTGGGGGTCAACCTGGGACCGCGGATAGCTACCCTATTAGTTCATGGCTACACCTTC | CASSLGVNLGPRIATLLVHGYTF
TRBJ2-7 | . | TRBV5-4 | . | TGTGCCAGCAGCTTGGATCCGGGGGACTCCTACGAGCAGTACTTC | CASSLDPGDSYEQYF
TRBJ2-7 | . | TRBV4-1 | . | TGCGCCAGCAGCCAAGATTACGAGCAGTACTTC | CASSQDYEQYF
TRBJ2-7 | . | TRBV10-1 | TRBD1 | TGCGCCAGCAGCGCCGGACAGGAAATGCAACAGTACTTC | CASSAGQEMQQYF
TRBJ1-1 | . | TRBV28 | TRBD1 | TGTGCCAGCAGTTTGCGACAGGGTTCAGGGAACACTGAAGCTTTCTTT | CASSLRQGSGNTEAFF